This T cell receptor beta chain comes out of a study of Ad26.COV2.S vaccination and SARS-CoV-2 variants. The CDR3 is made up of 12 amino acids. V dropped 4 bases and J dropped 2 bases, with 6 bases sitting between them. The germline gives CDR1 MNHEY, CDR2 SVGEGT. Treatment of the sample: roughly 19 received Ad26.COV2.S at low or high dose, single or two shots; about five received placebo; per-sample allocation not given. Collection of samples fell on day 63 after the first vaccine or placebo injection. Comments on this clone: Its antigen is still unknown.

The repertoire was sequenced with immunoSEQ multiplex PCR; TCRdb's copy has only in-frame clones and lacks some. The sample contains about 240,000 clones, roughly 90% of which appear only once. Study-level results: The study found higher spike-specific TCR breadth in vaccine than placebo recipients. Possible underestimation of total T cell responses by the TCR breadth and depth analyses was noted. Whether participants received vaccine or placebo, their non-spike TCR breadth was similar.

The chain is built from TRBV6-2 or TRBV6-3 and TRBJ2-7; D gene ambiguous. The sequences come from peripheral blood, collected in a trial of Ad26.COV2.S vaccine versus placebo. The origin of this receptor is a person between 18 and 60 years old who received the Ad26.COV2.S COVID-19 vaccine or a placebo. Written as DNA, the CDR3 is TGTGCCAGCAGTTTAGTCGCCTACGAGCAGTACTTC. This gives the protein CASSLVAYEQYF.